Reported below is one TCR beta chain. Its target is not known. CDR1 LNHDA and CDR2 SQIVND come from the germline V gene (reference sequence). The CDR3 covers 17 residues. V lost 6 bases, J lost 2 bases, and 11 bases stayed unmatched. The sample belongs to a study of cytomegalovirus exposure and HLA in healthy donors. The study, taken as a whole, reports: Later analysis revealed greater clonal expansion in HLA-associated TCR beta chains than in equally common others.

Primers: 60 Vbeta forward and 13 Jbeta reverse. Using immunoSEQ multiplex PCR, the repertoire was profiled, and TCRdb retains in-frame clones only, with some absent. The sample has around 59,000 clones; around 83% are singletons. The origin of this receptor is a human donor in good health. This sequence joins TRBV19 and TRBJ2-1; TRBD2 aligns across 9 bases. Source material: PBMCs. CDR3 protein: CASSETLAGAAYNEQFF. CDR3 bases: TGTGCCAGTAGCGAGACTTTAGCGGGGGCGGCCTACAATGAGCAGTTCTTC.